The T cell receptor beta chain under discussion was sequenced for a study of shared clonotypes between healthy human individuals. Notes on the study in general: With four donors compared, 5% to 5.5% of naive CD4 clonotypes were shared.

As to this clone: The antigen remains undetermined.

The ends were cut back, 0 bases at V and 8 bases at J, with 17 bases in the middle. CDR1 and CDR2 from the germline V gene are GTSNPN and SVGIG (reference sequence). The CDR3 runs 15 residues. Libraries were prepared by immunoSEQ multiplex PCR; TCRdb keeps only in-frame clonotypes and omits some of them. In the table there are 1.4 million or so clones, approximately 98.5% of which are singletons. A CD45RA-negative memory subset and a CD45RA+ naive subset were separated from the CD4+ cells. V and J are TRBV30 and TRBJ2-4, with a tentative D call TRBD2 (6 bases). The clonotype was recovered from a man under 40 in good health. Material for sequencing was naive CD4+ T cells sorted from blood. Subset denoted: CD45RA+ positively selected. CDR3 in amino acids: CAWSVSRGTGHIQYF. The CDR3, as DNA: TGTGCCTGGAGTGTATCGCGGGGAACGGGACACATTCAGTACTTC.